This T cell receptor (beta chain) comes out of a study of cytomegalovirus exposure and HLA in healthy donors. As to this clone: Its specificity is not known.

General study points: When analyzed later, a missense DCLRE1C variant was found to be linked to TCR beta V- and J-gene trimming.

Germline V gene sequence: CDR1 SGDLS, CDR2 YYNGEE. Trimming took 0 bases from V and 4 from J, leaving 5 bases between them. This CDR3 spans 13 amino acids. The PCR employed 60 Vbeta primers together with 13 Jbeta primers. Profiling relied on immunoSEQ multiplex PCR, and the TCRdb table lists in-frame clones only, not all of them. Of 90,000 to 130,000 clones in the sample, about 80% were seen once. The sequence was collected from a woman aged 55-69 years in good health and CMV-seropositive. The rearrangement links TRBV9 to TRBJ1-3; no clear D. Sequencing was carried out using PBMCs. CDR3 DNA: TGTGCCAGCAGCGTAGTAGAGGGAAACACCATATATTTT. Protein sequence: CASSVVEGNTIYF.